A selection of T cell receptor beta chains follows, all from one sample in a study of metastatic and nonmetastatic thyroid tumors. From the PCR reads, TCRdb re-called clones with MiXCR. This table holds approximately 15,000 clones, about 31% found once. The source material was tumor tissue. These receptors were collected from a male donor with papillary thyroid cancer or a benign thyroid nodule (not recorded which). Some clones in this sample may be carry-over from other donors' samples. CDR3s include the opening cysteine and the closing phenylalanine or tryptophan. A D gene is named only where the DNA matches it firmly. The listing skips clone size in some rows; elsewhere it reads once, few, many or a size class.

V gene	clone size	J gene	D gene	CDR3 protein	CDR3 DNA
TRBV20-1	.	TRBJ2-7	.	CSAPDSYEQYF	TGCAGTGCACCGGACAGTTACGAGCAGTACTTC
TRBV12-3/TRBV12-4	many	TRBJ1-2	TRBD1	CASSVTGGEGYGYTF	TGTGCCAGCAGTGTTACAGGGGGCGAAGGCTATGGCTACACCTTC
TRBV6-1	.	TRBJ2-3	.	CASRAPAGPVTDTQYF	TGTGCCAGCAGGGCCCCCGCGGGCCCTGTTACAGATACGCAGTATTTT
TRBV4-2	medium-sized	TRBJ1-4	.	CASSHATGDLNEKLFF	TGTGCCAGCAGCCATGCAACAGGCGACCTTAATGAAAAACTGTTTTTT
TRBV19	few	TRBJ2-5	.	CASSPTPVQETQYF	TGTGCCAGTAGTCCCACCCCGGTCCAAGAGACCCAGTACTTC
TRBV11-1	many	TRBJ2-3	.	CASSLARNFGTDTQYF	TGTGCCAGCAGCTTAGCTCGGAATTTTGGCACAGATACGCAGTATTTT
TRBV6-1	.	TRBJ2-7	TRBD2	CASSGLAREQYF	TGTGCCAGCAGCGGACTAGCGAGAGAGCAGTACTTC
TRBV20-1	.	TRBJ2-1	TRBD2	CSARLGLAGALREQFF	TGCAGTGCTAGGCTGGGACTAGCGGGGGCCCTCCGTGAGCAGTTCTTC
TRBV18	few	TRBJ1-2	.	CASSPSGQFTAYGYTF	TGTGCCAGCTCACCATCGGGACAATTTACAGCCTATGGCTACACCTTC
TRBV20-1	many	TRBJ1-3	.	CSARALSGNTIYF	TGCAGTGCTAGAGCCCTGTCTGGAAACACCATATATTTT
TRBV28	few	TRBJ2-3	TRBD2	CASRTGTRGVSTDTQYF	TGTGCCAGCAGGACCGGGACTAGAGGCGTTAGCACAGATACGCAGTATTTT
TRBV5-8	few	TRBJ2-5	.	CASSLVVKGVGETQYF	TGTGCCAGCAGCTTGGTCGTCAAGGGAGTGGGAGAGACCCAGTACTTC
TRBV5-1	many	TRBJ2-3	.	CASSFPGLSDTQYF	TGCGCCAGCAGCTTCCCGGGACTTTCAGATACGCAGTATTTT
TRBV11-2	many	TRBJ2-3	.	CASSAQGGDTQYF	TGTGCCAGCAGCGCCCAGGGAGGAGATACGCAGTATTTT
TRBV19	many	TRBJ2-3	.	CASSLGQADTQYF	TGTGCCAGTAGTCTGGGTCAGGCGGATACGCAGTATTTT
TRBV6-1	few	TRBJ2-7	.	CASGRGAYEQYF	TGTGCCAGCGGGCGGGGAGCCTACGAGCAGTACTTC
TRBV18	few	TRBJ2-7	.	CASSPLGDEQYF	TGTGCCAGCTCACCACTCGGGGACGAGCAGTACTTC
TRBV29-1	.	TRBJ2-4	.	CSARQTLAKNIQYF	TGCAGCGCGAGACAGACTCTAGCCAAAAACATTCAGTACTTC
TRBV6-2/TRBV6-3	.	TRBJ2-7	TRBD1	CASSYSWDRGKGEQYF	TGTGCCAGCAGTTACTCGTGGGACAGGGGGAAAGGGGAGCAGTACTTC
TRBV10-1	.	TRBJ1-2	TRBD1	CASSEPMAGTGDYGYTF	TGCGCCAGCAGTGAGCCCATGGCCGGGACAGGGGACTATGGCTACACCTTC
TRBV19	few	TRBJ2-1	TRBD2	CASSVLAGGPNEQFF	TGTGCCAGTAGCGTCCTAGCGGGAGGGCCAAATGAGCAGTTCTTC
TRBV9	many	TRBJ2-1	.	CASSVRDAPYNEQFF	TGTGCCAGCAGCGTCCGGGACGCCCCCTACAATGAGCAGTTCTTC
TRBV20-1	.	TRBJ1-4	.	CSARSRRGNEKLFF	TGCAGTGCTAGGTCCCGACGGGGTAATGAAAAACTGTTTTTT
TRBV5-1	.	TRBJ2-7	.	CASSFGLQGKGNEQYF	TGCGCCAGCAGCTTTGGTCTCCAGGGAAAAGGTAACGAGCAGTACTTC
TRBV20-1	.	TRBJ2-7	.	CSARVGFEQYF	TGCAGTGCTAGAGTCGGTTTCGAGCAGTACTTC
TRBV6-6	many	TRBJ1-2	.	CASSYTIGVGYGYTF	TGTGCCAGCAGTTACACGATAGGGGTCGGGTATGGCTACACCTTC
TRBV2	many	TRBJ2-1	TRBD2	CASRWGLAGLNEQFF	TGTGCCAGCAGGTGGGGACTAGCGGGACTCAATGAGCAGTTCTTC
TRBV6-4	many	TRBJ1-6	TRBD1	CASSDRAHSPLHF	TGTGCCAGCTCGGACAGGGCACATTCACCCCTCCACTTT
TRBV5-1	once	TRBJ1-6	.	CASSSVQVLNSEAFF	TGCGCCAGCAGCTCGGTACAGGTCCTGAACAGTGAAGCGTTCTTT
TRBV6-2/TRBV6-3	.	TRBJ2-7	.	CARGTYEKYF	TGTGCCAGAGGAACCTACGAGAAGTACTTC
TRBV7-9	many	TRBJ1-2	.	CASSTPGANYGYTF	TGTGCCAGCAGCACTCCGGGGGCCAACTATGGCTACACCTTC
TRBV20-1	.	TRBJ2-1	.	CSARDDGAGGSYNEQFF	TGCAGTGCTAGAGATGATGGAGCGGGTGGCTCCTACAATGAGCAGTTCTTC
TRBV7-2	few	TRBJ1-2	.	CASSLGQGNYGYTF	TGTGCCAGCAGCTTGGGTCAGGGGAACTATGGCTACACCTTC